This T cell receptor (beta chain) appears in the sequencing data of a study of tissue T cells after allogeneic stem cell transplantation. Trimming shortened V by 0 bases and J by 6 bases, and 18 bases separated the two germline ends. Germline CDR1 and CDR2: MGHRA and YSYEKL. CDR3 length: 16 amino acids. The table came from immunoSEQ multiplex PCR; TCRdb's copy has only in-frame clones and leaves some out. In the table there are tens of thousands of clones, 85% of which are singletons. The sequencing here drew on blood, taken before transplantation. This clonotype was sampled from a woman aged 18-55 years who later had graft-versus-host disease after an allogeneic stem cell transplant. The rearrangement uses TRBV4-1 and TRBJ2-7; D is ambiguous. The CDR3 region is CASSQDPNKGSLEQYF. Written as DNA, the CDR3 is TGCGCCAGCAGCCAAGATCCGAATAAGGGATCGCTCGAGCAGTACTTC.